The text below deals with one T cell receptor beta chain. This clonotype appeared a few times. This receptor's antigen is unknown. It has no much larger one-base neighbor in the sample; base qualities were not kept. This sample stems from a study of blood T cells in healthy people across ages (dated by TCRdb to between 2014 and 2017). Regarding the complete study: In model experiments, template switching captured about one uniquely barcoded TCR beta cDNA molecule for every two T cells. Four age groups were formed from the donors: young (average approximately 15 years), middle-aged (approximately 41), aged (around 62) and long-lived (roughly 88). For two donors (one aged 18 to 29 and one aged 80 or older), the study analyzed two additional independent replicas of 1 million unique cDNA reads from the same blood draw. To avoid experimental bias, donors of different ages were distributed randomly across sequencing lanes. Using deep sequencing normalized with unique cDNA molecular identifiers, the study measured how TCR beta repertoire diversity changes with age. The study at large found these results: A strong correlation was found between observed TCR beta diversity and the percentage of naive T cells measured by flow cytometry. Because donor CMV infection status was unknown, age-related changes in expanded clonotypes were potentially confounded. Observed TCR beta diversity per million T cells fell roughly linearly with age, and a significant reduction was already apparent by age about 38. Compared with the aged group, the long-lived group had more naive CD4+ T cells, fewer expanded clones and increased TCR diversity, suggesting age selection. Estimates of total diversity based on one million sequenced T cells were considered lower bounds and underestimates. Since profiling was done on bulk unsorted PBMCs, naive and antigen-experienced compartments could not be conclusively compared.

The germline V gene yields SGHRS for CDR1 and YFSETQ for CDR2. V and J lose 3 bases and 6 bases, and a span of 18 bases separates them. The CDR3 runs 15 amino acids, cysteine and phenylalanine included. The entry retains the CDR3 DNA only, 45 bases that are in frame from base 1. Library creation used 5' RACE. Instrument used: Illumina HiSeq 2500. A second PCR of about 6 to 11 cycles was performed with a sample-barcoded 5' primer and a J-beta primer mix. A unique molecular identifier was introduced onto each TCR beta cDNA molecule by a template-switch 5' adaptor carrying 12 random nucleotides. Each sample yielded at least 3 million CDR3-containing paired-end reads. All of the RNA was converted into first-strand cDNA using the Mint cDNA synthesis kit, with a TRBC-specific oligonucleotide serving as the primer. Following uracil-DNA glycosylase treatment, all cDNA underwent a first 18-cycle PCR with the universal primers M1SS and BC2_uni_R. Turning to the authors' computational methods: Normalization of each sample was performed by random selection of 1 million high-quality reads, each carrying a distinct molecular identifier. Reads with shared molecular identifiers were discarded instead of being binned into consensus sequences. MiTCR, with a Q25 quality threshold and the strictest error-elimination algorithm, was used for CDR3 identification, clonotype clustering and error correction. A nonparametric unseen species model using Euler transformation provided a lower-bound estimate of total TCR beta diversity. Using fastp trimming at Q25 and MiXCR clonotype assembly, TCRdb reanalyzed the public sequencing data and kept in-frame beta chains. Each entry merges the rows of one CDR3 protein and shows their most common DNA and genes. TCRdb's processing, not the authors' own work, is the source of the V and J calls. The sample yields 790,000 or so distinct CDR3 sequences; around three fifths were counted once. The ten largest clones add up to roughly 25% of the sample.

The donors were roughly 39 Caucasian individuals from Russia, aged 6 to 90 years, who were systemically healthy. Approximately 10 milliliters of peripheral blood were collected from each donor into EDTA-treated Vacutainer tubes. Ficoll-Paque density-gradient centrifugation was used to isolate PBMCs, with at least 7 million per sample. Total RNA was extracted from PBMCs with Trizol reagent, with at least 5.5 micrograms obtained per sample. For every donor, an aliquot of PBMCs went through flow cytometry to measure the percentages of naive CD45RAhigh/CD27high T cells. This TCR was sampled from a man aged 40-50 years in good health. Material for sequencing was blood. This receptor chain uses TRBV5-1 and TRBJ1-1, with the D gene uncertain. The CDR3 protein sequence reads: CASSWGWENTAEAFF. The DNA sequence is given as TGCGCCAGCAGCTGGGGATGGGAGAACACGGCTGAAGCTTTCTTT.